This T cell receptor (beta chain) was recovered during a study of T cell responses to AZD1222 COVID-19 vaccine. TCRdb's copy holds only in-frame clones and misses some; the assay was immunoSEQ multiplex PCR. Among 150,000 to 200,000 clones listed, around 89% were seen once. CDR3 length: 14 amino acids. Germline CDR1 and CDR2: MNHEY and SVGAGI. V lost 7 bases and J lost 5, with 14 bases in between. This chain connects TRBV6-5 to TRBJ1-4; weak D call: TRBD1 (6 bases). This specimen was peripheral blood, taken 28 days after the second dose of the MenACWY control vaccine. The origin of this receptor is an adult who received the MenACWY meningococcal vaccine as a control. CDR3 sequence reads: CASKRTRGNEKLFF. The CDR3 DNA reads TGTGCCAGCAAAAGGACTAGGGGGAATGAAAAACTGTTTTTT.